Below, 12 T cell receptor beta chains from the same sample are listed, as sequenced in a study of T cell repertoires in cytomegalovirus infection. TCRdb recomputed calls from the reads with MiXCR, one row per CDR3 protein. Of a few hundred thousand distinct CDR3 sequences listed, around 27% are singletons. The sequenced sample consisted of PBMCs. These receptors were taken from a human donor in good health (CMV status not recorded). Some clones in this sample may be carry-over from other donors' samples.

This sequence joins TRBV24-1 and TRBJ1-1; unclear D gene. CDR1 KGHDR and CDR2 SFDVKD come from the germline V gene. V lost 2 bases, J lost 1 base, and 4 bases lay in between. The CDR3 totals 13 residues. The CDR3 DNA reads as TGTGCCACCAGTGATTGGGAGAACACTGAAGCTTTCTTT. Its translation is CATSDWENTEAFF.

The J gene is TRBJ1-3, the V gene TRBV11-2; D unresolved. The CDR3 consists of 19 residues. Germline lookup yields CDR1 SGHAT and CDR2 FQNNGV. V lost 0 bases and J 0 bases, leaving 18 bases between the germline ends. This CDR3 reads CASSLEFKYSGPSGNTIYF. CDR3 nucleotide sequence: TGTGCCAGCAGCTTAGAATTTAAGTACTCGGGTCCCTCTGGAAACACCATATATTTT.

This clonotype was recorded a few times. V gene TRBV6-1 combines with J gene TRBJ2-7; a weak D match, TRBD1 (7 bases). Germline assignment: CDR1 MNHNS and CDR2 SASEGT. The CDR3 is 14 residues long. Trimming pared 2 bases from V and 6 bases from J, leaving 14 bases between. The CDR3 reads CASSETGQGGEQYF. The CDR3 DNA sequence: TGTGCCAGCAGTGAAACTGGGCAGGGGGGCGAGCAGTACTTC.

The chain carries TRBV29-1 and TRBJ2-5; D not certain. V lost 3 bases to trimming and J lost 4 bases, with 6 bases between them. The CDR3 is 11 residues long. Per the germline V gene, CDR1 is SQVTM and CDR2 is ANQGSEA. The CDR3 nucleotides are TGCAGCGTTGATGTTGGAGAGACCCAGTACTTC. Translation: CSVDVGETQYF.

This clonotype turned up a few times. The V and J genes are TRBV2 and TRBJ2-2, with TRBD2 matching over 8 bases. Germline V gene data show CDR1 as SNHLY and CDR2 as FYNNEI. The ends lost 6 bases at V and 0 bases at J; junction bases unmatched: 12. The CDR3 totals 18 residues. The CDR3 nucleotides are TGTGCCAGCAGGAGCCCTACGCGGCGGGAGGCGAACACCGGGGAGCTGTTTTTT. Its translation is CASRSPTRREANTGELFF.

The chain couples TRBV29-1 to TRBJ2-7; no clear D gene. Germline V gene lookup returns CDR1 SQVTM and CDR2 ANQGSEA. The CDR3 is made up of 11 amino acids. V lost 5 bases, J lost 3 bases, and 8 bases lay in between. For the CDR3, the DNA is TGCAGCGTTTCGGACGGCTACGAGCAGTACGTC. It translates to CSVSDGYEQYV.

This clonotype occurred a few times. The rearrangement links TRBV6-2 or TRBV6-3 to TRBJ2-7; D perhaps matches TRBD2 (5 bases). V lost 5 bases and J 6 bases, leaving 17 bases between the germline ends. Germline V CDR1 and CDR2: MNHEY, SVGEGT. This CDR3 spans 14 amino acids. This CDR3 is CASSATTPSGEQYV. The CDR3 region has the DNA TGTGCCAGCAGTGCGACTACTCCTTCCGGCGAGCAGTACGTC.

This chain joins TRBV7-9 and TRBJ1-1; D might be TRBD1 (5 bases). CDR1 and CDR2 from the germline V gene are SEHNR and FQNEAQ (reference sequence). Trimming removed 7 bases from V and 0 bases from J, with 12 bases in between. This CDR3 is built from 14 residues. CDR3 bases: TGTGCCAGCAACCTGGGGGGGATGAACACTGAAGCTTTCTTT. Translated: CASNLGGMNTEAFF.

The chain joins TRBV12-5 to TRBJ2-7; D is uncertain. CDR1 is LGHNT, CDR2 FRNRAP, per germline. Trimming took 1 base from V and 9 from J, leaving 13 bases between them. The CDR3 is 13 amino acids. The CDR3 DNA reads as TGTGCTAGTGGTTTGGAGATTAGAAGCGTGCAGTACGTC. Its translation: CASGLEIRSVQYV.

Concerning this clonotype: Mismatch with germline at one junction end may stem from a read error. The chain links TRBV5-3 to TRBJ2-1; 8 nucleotides match TRBD1. TRBV5-3 is an ORF, with its function uncertain. The CDR3 is made up of 16 amino acids. This CDR3 is CASSLDRDSSYNEQFF. The CDR3 DNA follows: TGTGCCAGCAGCTTGGACAGGGATAGCTCCTACAATGAGCAGTTCTTC.

This clonotype was counted a single time. This rearrangement joins TRBV5-6 to TRBJ1-1; TRBD1 matches 7 bases. CDR3 length: 17 amino acids. Germline V lookup: CDR1 SGHDT, CDR2 YYEEEE. V shed 3 bases, J shed 1 base, and the junction held 12 bases outside the gene matches. The CDR3 reads CASSSTVGQAANTEAFF. DNA for the CDR3: TGTGCCAGCAGCTCCACAGTAGGACAGGCTGCGAACACTGAAGCTTTCTTT. The variable domain in full, with the rest retrieved from reference TRBV5-6 and TRBJ1-1, is DAGVTQSPTHLIKTRGQQVTLRCSPKSGHDTVSWYQQALGQGPQFIFQYYEEEERQRGNFPDRFSGHQFPNYSSELNVNALLLGDSALYLCASSSTVGQAANTEAFFGQGTRLTVV.

This clonotype has ten or more counts. The chain recombines TRBV7-2 with TRBJ2-1; the D is unclear. Germline CDR1 is SGHTA and CDR2 is FQGNSA. V was trimmed by 1 base and J by 1 base, leaving 8 bases between them. The CDR3 runs to 15 residues. The chain's CDR3 is CASSLDLPSYNEQFF. In nucleotides, the CDR3 is TGTGCCAGCAGCTTAGATCTGCCTTCCTACAATGAGCAGTTCTTC. The whole variable domain, filled in from reference TRBV7-2 and TRBJ2-1, reads GAGVSQSPSNKVTEKGKDVELRCDPISGHTALYWYRQSLGQGLEFLIYFQGNSAPDKSGLPSDRFSAERTGGSVSTLTIQRTQQEDSAVYLCASSLDLPSYNEQFFGPGTRLTVL.